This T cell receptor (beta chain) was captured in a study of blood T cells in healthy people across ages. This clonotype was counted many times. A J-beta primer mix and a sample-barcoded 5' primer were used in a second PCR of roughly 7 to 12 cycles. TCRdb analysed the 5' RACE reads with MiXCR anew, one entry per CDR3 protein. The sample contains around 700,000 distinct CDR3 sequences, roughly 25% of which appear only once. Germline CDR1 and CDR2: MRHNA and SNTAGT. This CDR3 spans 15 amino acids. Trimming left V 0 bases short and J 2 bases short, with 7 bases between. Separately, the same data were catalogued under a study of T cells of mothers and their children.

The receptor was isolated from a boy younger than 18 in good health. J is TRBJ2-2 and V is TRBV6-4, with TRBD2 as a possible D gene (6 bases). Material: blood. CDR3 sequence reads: CASSDSAGNTGELFF. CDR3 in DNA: TGTGCCAGCAGTGACTCGGCGGGAAACACCGGGGAGCTGTTTTTT.